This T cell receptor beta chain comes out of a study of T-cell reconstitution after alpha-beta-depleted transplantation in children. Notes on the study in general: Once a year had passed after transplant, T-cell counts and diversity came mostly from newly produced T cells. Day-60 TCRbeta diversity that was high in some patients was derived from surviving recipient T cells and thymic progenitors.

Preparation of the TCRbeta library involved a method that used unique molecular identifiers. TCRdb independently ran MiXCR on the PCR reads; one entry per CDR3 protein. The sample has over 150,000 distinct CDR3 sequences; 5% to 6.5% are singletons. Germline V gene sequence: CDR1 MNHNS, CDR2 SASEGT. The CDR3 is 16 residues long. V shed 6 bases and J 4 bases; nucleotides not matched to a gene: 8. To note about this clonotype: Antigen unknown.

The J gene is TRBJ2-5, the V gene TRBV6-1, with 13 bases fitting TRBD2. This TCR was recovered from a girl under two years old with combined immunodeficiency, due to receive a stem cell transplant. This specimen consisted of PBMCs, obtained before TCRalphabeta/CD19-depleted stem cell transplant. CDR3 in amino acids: CASRKLAGGPGETQYF. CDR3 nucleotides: TGTGCCAGCAGGAAACTAGCGGGGGGGCCAGGAGAGACCCAGTACTTC.